Each of the 26 T cell receptor beta chains below was sequenced from the same sample in a study of blood T cell repertoires in COVID-19. The assay was immunoSEQ multiplex PCR, and TCRdb's table has in-frame clones only and misses some. Of 25,000 to 30,000 clones listed, about two thirds are singletons. The sequencing sample was made of peripheral blood. Receptor source: a boy under 10 years old with active or convalescent COVID-19.

The chain links TRBV6-5 to TRBJ1-1; D remains unclear. The CDR3 extends over 13 amino acids. V was pared by 6 bases and J by 5 bases, with 13 bases between. Per germline, CDR1 MNHEY and CDR2 SVGAGI. CDR3 sequence reads: CASSTKGGTEAFF. The CDR3 bases are TGTGCCAGCAGCACAAAGGGAGGGACTGAAGCTTTCTTT.

This chain uses TRBV5-5 with TRBJ1-1; no reliable D call. Germline CDR1 SGHKS, CDR2 YYEKEE (reference sequence). This CDR3 has 14 residues. The germline V and J ends were trimmed by 0 bases and 1 base, with 7 bases remaining between them. The CDR3 bases are TGTGCCAGCAGCTTGGTCAGGCAGAACACTGAAGCTTTCTTT. Its protein product is CASSLVRQNTEAFF.

This clone occurred once. The chain combines TRBV25-1 with TRBJ1-1; D call uncertain. Germline assignment: CDR1 MGHDK and CDR2 SYGVNS. The ends were cut back, 5 bases at V and 11 bases at J, with 15 bases in the middle. The CDR3 is 12 residues long. In DNA form, the CDR3 reads TGTGCCAGCAGTCGGGGAAATATCGGGGCTTTCTTT. This gives the protein CASSRGNIGAFF. Combining the CDR3 with reference TRBV25-1 and TRBJ1-1 gives the whole variable domain EADIYQTPRYLVIGTGKKITLECSQTMGHDKMYWYQQDPGMELHLIHYSYGVNSTEKGDLSSESTVSRIRTEHFPLTLESARPSHTSQYLCASSRGNIGAFFGQGTRLTVV.

This sequence joins TRBV12-3 or TRBV12-4 and TRBJ1-4; the D is unclear. The CDR3 contains 13 residues. V lost 5 bases to trimming and J lost 7 bases, with 11 bases between them. CDR3 residues: CASSLNPGEKLFF. For the CDR3, the DNA is TGTGCCAGCAGTCTCAATCCGGGTGAAAAACTGTTTTTT.

The chain recombines TRBV12-5 with TRBJ2-1; D possibly corresponds to TRBD2 (6 bases). Trimming stripped 0 bases from V and 7 bases from J, with 13 bases between. The CDR3 loop spans 15 amino acids. Per germline, CDR1 LGHNT and CDR2 FRNRAP. The CDR3 DNA is TGTGCTAGTGGTTTGGTCCCAGGGAGGAGGAATGAGCAGTTCTTC. It is translated as CASGLVPGRRNEQFF.

This clone has at least ten counts. The chain links TRBV9 to TRBJ1-1; weak D call: TRBD1 (5 bases). The V gene lost 2 bases and the J gene lost 1 base, with 12 bases spanning the gap. The CDR3 runs 15 residues. CDR1 is SGDLS and CDR2 is YYNGEE in the germline V gene. The CDR3 loop reads CASSVSPGGNTEAFF. CDR3 nucleotide sequence: TGTGCCAGCAGCGTCTCCCCCGGGGGGAACACTGAAGCTTTCTTT.

This clone occurred once. This sequence joins TRBV27 and TRBJ2-5; D possibly corresponds to TRBD2 (7 bases). V was cut by 4 bases and J by 7 bases, with 19 bases left in between. Looked up from germline, CDR1 is MNHEY and CDR2 is SMNVEV (reference sequence). The CDR3 runs 15 residues. The CDR3 nucleotides are TGTGCCAGCAGTTCGCCAGGGGTCCGCGGGGGGACCCAGTACTTC. Translating it yields CASSSPGVRGGTQYF.

In its sample, this clone was seen once. The V call is TRBV7-9, the J call TRBJ2-1, with no clear D. The CDR3 spans 14 residues. The germline V gene has CDR1 SEHNR and CDR2 FQNEAQ (reference sequence). V shed 5 bases and J shed 0 bases, with 8 bases lying between them. CDR3 protein: CASSQASSYNEQFF. In nucleotides, the CDR3 is TGTGCCAGCAGCCAGGCGAGCTCCTACAATGAGCAGTTCTTC.

The CDR3 sequence is CASSLQGGEPYGYTF. The CDR3 coding sequence is TGTGCCAGCAGCCTACAGGGAGGGGAACCCTATGGCTACACCTTC. This sequence joins TRBV16 and TRBJ1-2, with a weak D call TRBD1 (6 bases). Deletions cut 4 bases from V and 4 bases from J, with 16 bases between. Germline V CDR1 and CDR2: KGHSY, FQNENV. The CDR3 contains 15 residues.

V is TRBV11-3 and J is TRBJ2-7; D may be TRBD2 (5 bases). The ends were cut back, 0 bases at V and 5 bases at J, with 11 bases in the middle. Germline CDR1 and CDR2: SGHNT and YENEEA. The CDR3 length is 14 residues. The DNA for the CDR3 is TGTGCCAGCAGCTTAGACAGAGGGAACCACGAGCAGTACTTC. This encodes CASSLDRGNHEQYF.

This sequence joins TRBV5-1 and TRBJ1-1; 8 nucleotides line up with TRBD1. With 2 bases clipped from V and 1 base from J, the junction kept 4 bases outside the gene matches. In germline, CDR1 is SGHRS, CDR2 YFSETQ. The CDR3 sequence is 15 residues long. This CDR3 reads CASSLGDRWNTEAFF. The CDR3 DNA reads TGCGCCAGCAGCTTAGGGGACAGGTGGAACACTGAAGCTTTCTTT.

The chain couples TRBV5-1 to TRBJ1-1; D not resolved. The CDR3 runs to 14 residues. V lost 4 bases and J 5 bases, leaving 15 bases between the germline ends. CDR1 and CDR2 (germline): SGHRS, YFSETQ. The CDR3 reads CASSLRVFRTEAFF. The CDR3 region has the DNA TGCGCCAGCAGCCTCCGGGTCTTTAGGACTGAAGCTTTCTTT.

A note on this clone: The sample holds other DNA sequences that translate to the same CDR3. The chain employs TRBV11-2 and TRBJ1-5, with D uncertain. Trimming stripped 0 bases from V and 7 bases from J, with 16 bases between. CDR3 length equals 16 residues. Per the germline V gene, CDR1 is SGHAT and CDR2 is FQNNGV. The CDR3 sequence is CASSLEGGIGAQPQHF. The CDR3 DNA reads as TGTGCCAGCAGCTTAGAGGGCGGGATAGGAGCCCAGCCCCAGCATTTT. Combining the CDR3 with reference TRBV11-2 and TRBJ1-5 gives the whole variable domain EAGVAQSPRYKIIEKRQSVAFWCNPISGHATLYWYQQILGQGPKLLIQFQNNGVVDDSQLPKDRFSAERLKGVDSTLKIQPAKLEDSAVYLCASSLEGGIGAQPQHFGDGTRLSIL.

The chain joins TRBV3-1 (or the pseudogene TRBV3-2) to TRBJ1-2; D is ambiguous. Germline values: CDR1 LGHDT, CDR2 YNNKEL (reference sequence). The CDR3 runs to 13 residues. V was cut by 3 bases and J by 4 bases, with 9 bases left in between. The CDR3 spells CASSQAVAYGYTF. The CDR3, as DNA: TGTGCCAGCAGCCAGGCAGTGGCCTATGGCTACACCTTC.

This chain joins TRBV5-4 and TRBJ2-7; the match to TRBD1 covers 7 bases. V gave up 1 base and J gave up 4 bases; unmatched junction bases: 5. The germline V gene has CDR1 SGHNT and CDR2 YYREEE (reference sequence). The CDR3 runs to 14 residues. CDR3 bases: TGTGCCAGCAGCTTGAGGACAGGACTTTACGAGCAGTACTTC. This codes for CASSLRTGLYEQYF.

The chain employs TRBV18 and TRBJ1-3; the D is unclear. Germline V lookup: CDR1 KGHSH, CDR2 LQKENI. The CDR3 is made up of 13 amino acids. V lost 6 bases and J lost 1, with 7 bases in between. The CDR3 coding sequence is TGTGCCAGCTCGACTGGTTCTGGAAACACCATATATTTT. Protein sequence: CASSTGSGNTIYF.

V is TRBV4-3 and J is TRBJ2-3, with 7 nucleotides matching TRBD2. The CDR3 length is 15 residues. V was pared by 5 bases and J by 2 bases, with 7 bases of the junction left unmatched. In germline, CDR1 is LGHNA, CDR2 YSLEER. The CDR3 coding sequence is TGCGCCAGCAGCAAAAGCGGGACCCTCACAGATACGCAGTATTTT. Its protein is CASSKSGTLTDTQYF.

V usage is TRBV5-6 and J usage is TRBJ1-2; tentative D call: TRBD1 (5 bases). Between the trimmed V and J ends, which lost 1 base and 5 bases, there was a span of 9 bases. Germline loops: CDR1 SGHDT, CDR2 YYEEEE. This CDR3 spans 13 amino acids. The CDR3 coding sequence is TGTGCCAGCAGCTTGTTGGGGCGTTATGGCTACACCTTC. Protein: CASSLLGRYGYTF.

This chain joins TRBV20-1 and TRBJ1-1; D possibly corresponds to TRBD1 (5 bases). This CDR3 has 11 amino acids. CDR1 DFQATT and CDR2 SNEGSKA come from the germline V gene (reference sequence). Trimming shortened V by 4 bases and J by 7 bases, and 10 bases separated the two germline ends. For the CDR3, the DNA is TGCAGTGCTACAGGGTCAATTGAAGCTTTCTTT. As protein: CSATGSIEAFF.

The rearrangement joins TRBV3-1 (or the pseudogene TRBV3-2) to TRBJ2-1, with TRBD1 as a possible D gene (5 bases). The CDR3 is 13 amino acids. V gave up 1 base and J gave up 8 bases, with 9 bases separating them. Germline V CDR1 and CDR2: LGHDT, YNNKEL (reference sequence). CDR3 sequence reads: CASSQVSRDEQFF. The CDR3 region has the DNA TGTGCCAGCAGCCAAGTATCCAGGGATGAGCAGTTCTTC.

This rearrangement joins TRBV27 to TRBJ1-2; D ambiguous. V was shortened by 3 bases and J by 5 bases, with 13 bases between the two germline ends. Germline CDR1 reads MNHEY; CDR2 reads SMNVEV (reference sequence). CDR3 length: 14 amino acids. CDR3 residues: CASSLNSFFYGYTF. The CDR3 nucleotides are TGTGCCAGCAGTTTGAACAGTTTCTTTTATGGCTACACCTTC.

This clone showed up just a few times. This chain uses TRBV5-1 with TRBJ2-2; a possible D gene is TRBD1 (6 bases). Germline CDR1 and CDR2: SGHRS and YFSETQ. The CDR3 length is 15 residues. Trimming took 7 bases from V and 3 from J, leaving 16 bases between them. CDR3 nucleotides: TGCGCCAGCCTACTTGACAGGTTTGACACCGGGGAGCTGTTTTTT. Protein product: CASLLDRFDTGELFF.

The V call is TRBV2, the J call TRBJ1-1; D might be TRBD1 (6 bases). There are 14 residues in the CDR3. With 6 bases removed from V and 10 bases from J, the gap between germline ends came to 21 bases. Looked up from germline, CDR1 is SNHLY and CDR2 is FYNNEI. The CDR3 DNA sequence: TGTGCCAGCAGACCGACAGGTGGGCTTATGCGAGCTTTCTTT. Translating gives CASRPTGGLMRAFF. The variable domain in full, completed from reference TRBV2 and TRBJ1-1, reads EPEVTQTPSHQVTQMGQEVILRCVPISNHLYFYWYRQILGQKVEFLVSFYNNEISEKSEIFDDQFSVERPDGSNFTLKIRSTKLEDSAMYFCASRPTGGLMRAFFGQGTRLTVV.

V gene TRBV2 combines with J gene TRBJ1-2; D unclear. The V and J ends lost 6 bases and 8 bases respectively, with 7 bases between them. The germline CDR1 and CDR2 sequences are SNHLY and FYNNEI. CDR3 size: 10 residues. The CDR3 is CASRWEGYTF. CDR3 nucleotides: TGTGCCAGCAGATGGGAGGGCTACACCTTC. The complete variable domain, with remaining parts taken from reference TRBV2 and TRBJ1-2, reads EPEVTQTPSHQVTQMGQEVILRCVPISNHLYFYWYRQILGQKVEFLVSFYNNEISEKSEIFDDQFSVERPDGSNFTLKIRSTKLEDSAMYFCASRWEGYTFGSGTRLTVV.

The rearrangement links TRBV20-1 to TRBJ1-2; D ambiguous. Germline V gene data show CDR1 as DFQATT and CDR2 as SNEGSKA (reference sequence). Trimming cost V 7 bases and J 8 bases, with 14 bases left between them. The CDR3 length is 11 residues. The CDR3 DNA reads TGCAGTGTAGAAGTAGGAGACGGCTACACCTTC. It yields the protein CSVEVGDGYTF.

The chain links TRBV4-3 to TRBJ2-2; 10 bases line up with TRBD2. The V gene end was trimmed by 2 bases and the J gene end by 3 bases; junction bases not matched to a gene: 6. Germline CDR1 is LGHNA and CDR2 is YSLEER. CDR3 length equals 17 residues. In nucleotides, the CDR3 is TGCGCCAGCAGCCAACTAGCGGGAGTTACATACACCGGGGAGCTGTTTTTT. This codes for CASSQLAGVTYTGELFF.